The 21 T cell receptor beta chains below all came from one sample that was sequenced in a study of blood T cell repertoires in COVID-19. Data came from immunoSEQ multiplex PCR; TCRdb stores just in-frame clones and leaves some out. The table lists roughly 200,000 clones, about 90% of them singletons, with around 0.63% in the top ten. The sample comprised peripheral blood. These receptors were obtained from a middle-aged man with acute or convalescent COVID-19.

The chain employs TRBV7-6 and TRBJ2-2; 8 positions agree with TRBD2. The V and J ends lost 5 bases and 0 bases, in that order; junction bases with no gene match: 5. Germline values: CDR1 SGHVS, CDR2 FNYEAQ. The CDR3 is 16 residues long. The CDR3 here is CASSPQLAANTGELFF. The CDR3 DNA reads TGTGCCAGCAGCCCTCAACTAGCGGCGAACACCGGGGAGCTGTTTTTT.

The chain couples TRBV10-2 to TRBJ2-6; 9 positions agree with TRBD1. This CDR3 is built from 17 residues. Germline CDR1 is WSHSY and CDR2 is SAAADI. The V segment lost 6 bases and the J segment 0 bases; nucleotides outside the gene matches: 6. The CDR3 loop reads CASRKTGGDSGANVLTF. DNA for the CDR3: TGCGCCAGCAGGAAGACAGGGGGTGACTCTGGGGCCAACGTCCTGACTTTC.

The J gene is TRBJ2-1, the V gene TRBV14; 7 bases fit TRBD2. The J segment lost 7 bases and the V segment lost 4 bases, leaving 10 bases of the junction unmatched. CDR1 and CDR2 (germline): SGHDN, FVKESK. This CDR3 has 15 residues. CDR3 DNA sequence: TGTGCCAGCAGCCCCTGGGCGGGGGTCCTTAATGAGCAGTTCTTC. Protein sequence: CASSPWAGVLNEQFF.

V usage is TRBV12-3 or TRBV12-4 and J usage is TRBJ2-5, with D uncertain. Trimming removed 4 bases from V and 5 bases from J, with 5 bases in between. The CDR3 totals 11 residues. CDR3 sequence reads: CASSSSETQYF. In DNA, the CDR3 is TGTGCCAGCAGTTCTAGTGAGACCCAGTACTTC.

The chain has TRBV7-9 and TRBJ2-1; no clear D. Trimming took off 1 base at V and 6 bases at J, with 7 bases between the two ends. Germline CDR1 SEHNR, CDR2 FQNEAQ (reference sequence). This CDR3 spans 13 amino acids. For the CDR3, the DNA is TGTGCCAGCAGCTTAGTCGGGTTCAATGAGCAGTTCTTC. Translated, it gives CASSLVGFNEQFF.

The chain recombines TRBV7-2 with TRBJ1-3; a possible D gene is TRBD1 (5 bases). V was cut by 5 bases and J by 2 bases, with 10 bases left in between. The CDR3 length is 14 residues. Germline-derived CDR1 and CDR2 are SGHTA and FQGNSA. In DNA, the CDR3 is TGTGCCAGCAGCCCTGGGGGGGCTGGAAACACCATATATTTT. Amino acid sequence: CASSPGGAGNTIYF.

This rearrangement joins TRBV27 to TRBJ1-1; a possible D gene is TRBD1 (6 bases). CDR1 is MNHEY and CDR2 is SMNVEV in the germline V gene (reference sequence). V was pared by 6 bases and J by 1 base, with 12 bases between. The CDR3 is 14 residues long. The CDR3 loop is CASSITRGNTEAFF. DNA for the CDR3: TGTGCCAGCAGCATAACCAGGGGGAACACTGAAGCTTTCTTT.

V usage is TRBV2 and J usage is TRBJ1-2; D may be TRBD1 (6 bases). The CDR3 spans 14 residues. V dropped 1 base and J dropped 6 bases, with 12 bases sitting between them. Per germline, CDR1 SNHLY and CDR2 FYNNEI. DNA of the CDR3: TGTGCCAGCAGTGAAGGGACAGCTTTCGATGGCTACACCTTC. Translated: CASSEGTAFDGYTF.

The V call is TRBV11-2, the J call TRBJ2-3; TRBD2 is a possible D gene (5 bases). This CDR3 is 14 amino acids long. From germline, CDR1 is SGHAT and CDR2 FQNNGV. Trimming stripped 0 bases from V and 8 bases from J, with 12 bases between. The CDR3 here is CASSLDGLPGTQYF. The CDR3 bases are TGTGCCAGCAGCTTAGACGGACTGCCAGGTACGCAGTATTTT.

The chain is built from TRBV6-2 or TRBV6-3 and TRBJ2-3; D gene uncertain. The CDR3 length is 15 residues. Trimming shortened V by 1 base and J by 0 bases, and 8 bases separated the two germline ends. Germline CDR1 is MNHEY and CDR2 is SVGEGT. In DNA, the CDR3 is TGTGCCAGCAGTTACTACAGCCCTAGCACAGATACGCAGTATTTT. Translating it yields CASSYYSPSTDTQYF.

This CDR3 reads CAIRLNRNTEAFF. The CDR3 DNA reads as TGTGCCATCAGGCTGAACAGGAACACTGAAGCTTTCTTT. The chain links TRBV10-3 to TRBJ1-1; D uncertain. This CDR3 region has 13 residues. V gave up 6 bases and J gave up 1 base, with 9 bases separating them. Germline CDR1 is ENHRY and CDR2 is SYGVKD.

The rearrangement links TRBV27 to TRBJ1-6; D is possibly TRBD1 (5 bases). The V end was cut by 2 bases, the J end by 9 bases, with 14 bases between. This CDR3 has 15 amino acids. Germline CDR1 and CDR2: MNHEY and SMNVEV (reference sequence). CDR3 DNA: TGTGCCAGCAGTTTAAGCAGGACCGGGGGTTCACCCCTCCACTTT. Translated: CASSLSRTGGSPLHF.

The sample holds one count of this clone. The J gene is TRBJ1-5, the V gene TRBV7-9; D is possibly TRBD1 (6 bases). Germline lookup yields CDR1 SEHNR and CDR2 FQNEAQ (reference sequence). The CDR3 spans 14 residues. V was pared by 5 bases and J by 7 bases, with 15 bases between. The CDR3 bases are TGTGCCAGCAGCCGAGGGGAGGGGGGACAGCCCCAGCATTTT. It specifies CASSRGEGGQPQHF.

The V call is TRBV27, the J call TRBJ2-5; D not certain. Deletions cut 2 bases from V and 3 bases from J, with 7 bases between. The CDR3 runs to 13 residues. The germline V gene encodes CDR1 MNHEY and CDR2 SMNVEV (reference sequence). The CDR3 loop is CASSLDWKETQYF. As DNA, the CDR3 is TGTGCCAGCAGTTTAGACTGGAAAGAGACCCAGTACTTC.

The chain carries TRBV7-2 and TRBJ1-6; D call uncertain. V was cut by 7 bases and J by 2 bases, with 9 bases left in between. The germline gives CDR1 SGHTA, CDR2 FQGNSA. This CDR3 region has 14 residues. For the CDR3, the DNA is TGTGCCAGCATGATGGGCCCCTATAATTCACCCCTCCACTTT. Protein: CASMMGPYNSPLHF.

This chain's CDR3 is CASSQDGLAAIKSTDTQYF. The DNA for the CDR3 is TGTGCCAGCAGCCAAGATGGCCTAGCGGCCATCAAAAGCACAGATACGCAGTATTTT. The V gene is TRBV3-1 (or the pseudogene TRBV3-2), the J gene TRBJ2-3; TRBD2 matches at 7 bases. Trimming removed 0 bases from V and 0 bases from J; junction bases left unmatched: 12. CDR3 length: 19 residues. Germline V lookup: CDR1 LGHDT, CDR2 YNNKEL (reference sequence).

Only one count was recorded for this clone. The chain joins TRBV18 to TRBJ1-2; D is perhaps TRBD1 (6 bases). Germline loops: CDR1 KGHSH, CDR2 LQKENI. The CDR3 spans 15 residues. V lost 5 bases to trimming and J lost 1 base, with 14 bases between them. CDR3 bases: TGTGCCAGCTCATTCCGGGACAACATTAACTATGGCTACACCTTC. It encodes CASSFRDNINYGYTF.

This clone was picked up one time. The V call is TRBV6-5, the J call TRBJ1-6; no definite D call. Germline assignment: CDR1 MNHEY and CDR2 SVGAGI. V was pared by 7 bases and J by 7 bases, with 14 bases between. The CDR3 is 14 amino acids. The CDR3 here is CASTTGGHNSPLHF. The CDR3 DNA sequence: TGTGCCAGCACCACCGGCGGCCACAATTCACCCCTCCACTTT.

The chain is built from TRBV10-2 and TRBJ2-3, with D perhaps matching TRBD1 (6 bases). The germline V gene has CDR1 WSHSY and CDR2 SAAADI. Between the trimmed V and J ends, which lost 4 bases and 3 bases, there was a span of 8 bases. The CDR3 length is 13 residues. The CDR3 DNA is TGCGCCAGCAGTGTGGGGGCAACAGATACGCAGTATTTT. Translating gives CASSVGATDTQYF.

This clone was observed once. The gene calls are TRBV6-2 or TRBV6-3 and TRBJ2-1; 9 nucleotides align to TRBD2. Germline V CDR1 and CDR2: MNHEY, SVGEGT. After removal of 0 bases from V and 4 bases from J, the junction contained 4 bases not matched to a gene. The CDR3 loop spans 16 amino acids. The DNA of the CDR3 is TGTGCCAGCAGTTACTCGGGAGCGGGGGGATACAATGAGCAGTTCTTC. Residues: CASSYSGAGGYNEQFF.

The J gene is TRBJ1-4, the V gene TRBV29-1; TRBD1 matches at 10 bases. CDR3 length: 14 residues. J lost 8 bases, V lost 4 bases, and 7 bases had no gene match. Germline V lookup: CDR1 SQVTM, CDR2 ANQGSEA. The chain's CDR3 is CSVVGTGVGEKLFF. The CDR3 nucleotides are TGCAGCGTTGTCGGGACAGGGGTAGGAGAAAAACTGTTTTTT.